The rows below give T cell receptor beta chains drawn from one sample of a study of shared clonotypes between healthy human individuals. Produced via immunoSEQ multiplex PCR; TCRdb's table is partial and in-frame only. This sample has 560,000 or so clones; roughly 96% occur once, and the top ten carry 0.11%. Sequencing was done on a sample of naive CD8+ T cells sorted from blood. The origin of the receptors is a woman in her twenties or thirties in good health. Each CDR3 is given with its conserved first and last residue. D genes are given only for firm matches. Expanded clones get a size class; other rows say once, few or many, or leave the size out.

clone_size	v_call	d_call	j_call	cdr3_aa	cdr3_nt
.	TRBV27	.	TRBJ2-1	CASSLGPAGNEQFF	TGTGCCAGCAGTTTGGGACCGGCGGGCAATGAGCAGTTCTTC
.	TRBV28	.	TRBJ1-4	CASSLVWGITNEKLFF	TGTGCCAGCAGTTTAGTTTGGGGGATCACTAATGAAAAACTGTTTTTT
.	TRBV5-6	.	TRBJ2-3	CASTVRRLFRRTDTQYF	TGTGCCAGCACCGTACGTAGGCTCTTTCGCCGCACAGATACGCAGTATTTT
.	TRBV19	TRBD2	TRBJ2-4	CASSIGLAGLAKNIQYF	TGTGCCAGTAGTATCGGGCTAGCGGGGTTAGCCAAAAACATTCAGTACTTC
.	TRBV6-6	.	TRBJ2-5	CASTPRAIGETQYF	TGTGCCAGCACCCCCCGGGCCATAGGGGAGACCCAGTACTTC
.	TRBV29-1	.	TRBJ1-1	CSVEDWGPGANKAFF	TGCAGCGTTGAAGATTGGGGGCCAGGGGCCAATAAAGCTTTCTTT
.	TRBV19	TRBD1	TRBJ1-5	CASSTPGQGNQPQHF	TGTGCCAGTAGTACGCCGGGACAGGGCAATCAGCCCCAGCATTTT
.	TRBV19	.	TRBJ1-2	CASSIGPTYGYTF	TGTGCCAGTAGTATTGGGCCAACCTATGGCTACACCTTC
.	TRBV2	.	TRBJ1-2	CASSEAGVVYGYTF	TGTGCCAGCAGTGAAGCAGGAGTAGTCTATGGCTACACCTTC
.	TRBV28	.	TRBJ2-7	CASSFDGSSYEQYF	TGTGCCAGCAGTTTTGACGGGAGCTCCTACGAGCAGTACTTC
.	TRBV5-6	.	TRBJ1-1	CASNLPSGTEAFF	TGTGCCAGCAACCTCCCTTCGGGCACTGAAGCTTTCTTT
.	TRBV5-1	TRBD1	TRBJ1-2	CASSLTGVGEVAGYTF	TGCGCCAGCAGCTTGACAGGGGTCGGCGAGGTAGCTGGCTACACCTTC
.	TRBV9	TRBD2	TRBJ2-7	CASTLGLAGTEQYF	TGTGCCAGCACCCTAGGACTAGCGGGGACCGAGCAGTACTTC
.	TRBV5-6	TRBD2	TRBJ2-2	CASGAGGTGELFF	TGTGCCAGCGGGGCGGGGGGCACCGGGGAGCTGTTTTTT
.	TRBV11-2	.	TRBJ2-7	CASSFAYEQYF	TGTGCCAGCAGCTTCGCCTACGAGCAGTACTTC
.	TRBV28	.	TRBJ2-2	CASTGYSGELFF	TGTGCCAGCACGGGGTATTCCGGGGAGCTGTTTTTT
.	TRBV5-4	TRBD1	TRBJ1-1	CASSPVTGIGTEAFF	TGTGCCAGCTCCCCGGTGACAGGGATTGGCACTGAAGCTTTCTTT
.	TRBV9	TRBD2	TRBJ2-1	CASSVARLAGVGEQFF	TGTGCCAGCAGCGTAGCCCGACTAGCGGGAGTTGGTGAGCAGTTCTTC
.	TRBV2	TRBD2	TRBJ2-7	CASSDSRLAGWGSYEQYF	TGTGCCAGCAGTGATTCGAGACTAGCGGGGTGGGGGTCCTACGAGCAGTACTTC
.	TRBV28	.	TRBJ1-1	CASSLANQNTEAFF	TGTGCCAGCAGTTTAGCAAATCAAAACACTGAAGCTTTCTTT
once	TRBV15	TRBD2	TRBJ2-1	CATSANPGLANEQFF	TGTGCCACCAGCGCTAATCCGGGACTAGCTAATGAGCAGTTCTTC
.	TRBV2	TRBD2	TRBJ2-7	CASRSLAGGLRYEQYF	TGTGCCAGCAGGTCGCTAGCGGGAGGGCTGAGGTACGAGCAGTACTTC
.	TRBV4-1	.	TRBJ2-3	CASSQVGIAGTDTQYF	TGCGCCAGCAGCCAAGTCGGGATAGCGGGCACAGATACGCAGTATTTT
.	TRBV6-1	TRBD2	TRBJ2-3	CASSEAGGSYSDTQYF	TGTGCCAGCAGTGAAGCTGGCGGGAGTTACTCAGATACGCAGTATTTT
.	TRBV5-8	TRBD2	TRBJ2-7	CASSRDWASGNSYEQYF	TGTGCCAGCAGCCGAGATTGGGCTAGCGGCAACTCCTACGAGCAGTACTTC
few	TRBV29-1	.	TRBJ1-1	CSVGAGRNTEAFF	TGCAGCGTTGGAGCCGGGAGGAACACTGAAGCTTTCTTT
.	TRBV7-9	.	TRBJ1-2	CASSLSFRVSGYTF	TGTGCCAGCAGCTTATCGTTCAGGGTCTCAGGCTACACCTTC
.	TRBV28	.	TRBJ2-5	CASSLEGGSIQETQYF	TGTGCCAGCAGTCTAGAGGGCGGTTCAATACAAGAGACCCAGTACTTC
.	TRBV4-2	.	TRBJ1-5	CASSQEDSLYSNQPQHF	TGTGCCAGCAGCCAGGAGGACAGCTTGTATAGCAATCAGCCCCAGCATTTT
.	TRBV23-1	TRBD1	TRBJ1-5	CASSQSWTGGFQPQHF	TGCGCCAGCAGTCAATCGTGGACAGGGGGTTTTCAGCCCCAGCATTTT
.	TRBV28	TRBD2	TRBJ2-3	CASSFEGLAGVRTDTQYF	TGTGCCAGCAGTTTTGAGGGACTAGCGGGAGTTCGAACAGATACGCAGTATTTT
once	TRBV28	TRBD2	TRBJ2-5	CASSLVGLAGYGETQYF	TGTGCCAGCAGTTTGGTTGGACTAGCGGGATATGGGGAGACCCAGTACTTC
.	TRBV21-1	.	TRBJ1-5	CASSKGAGPGPGGDQPQHF	TGTGCCAGCAGCAAAGGAGCCGGGCCCGGACCAGGGGGGGATCAGCCCCAGCATTTT
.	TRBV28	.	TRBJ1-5	CASGFGGGNQPQHF	TGTGCCAGCGGATTTGGGGGAGGCAATCAGCCCCAGCATTTT
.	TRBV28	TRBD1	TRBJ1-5	CASRDRDRSGSQHF	TGTGCCAGCAGGGACAGGGACAGGAGCGGGTCCCAGCATTTT
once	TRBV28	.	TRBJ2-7	CASSLHRSYEQYF	TGTGCCAGCAGTTTGCACAGATCCTACGAGCAGTACTTC
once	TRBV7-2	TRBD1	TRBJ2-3	CASSPRIGTGRTDTQYF	TGTGCCAGCAGCCCAAGGATTGGGACAGGGCGCACAGATACGCAGTATTTT
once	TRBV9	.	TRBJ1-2	CASSALSNYTF	TGTGCCAGCAGCGCCCTTTCGAACTACACCTTC
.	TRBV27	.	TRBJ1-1	CASSLSGMNTEAFF	TGTGCCAGCAGTTTATCAGGGATGAACACTGAAGCTTTCTTT
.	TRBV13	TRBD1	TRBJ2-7	CASSLGTGWFNEQYF	TGTGCCAGCAGCTTGGGGACAGGGTGGTTTAACGAGCAGTACTTC
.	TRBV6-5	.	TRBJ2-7	CASRADSYEQYF	TGTGCCAGCCGAGCGGACTCCTACGAGCAGTACTTC
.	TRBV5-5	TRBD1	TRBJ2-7	CASSSDRGENEQYF	TGTGCCAGCAGTTCCGACAGGGGAGAGAACGAGCAGTACTTC
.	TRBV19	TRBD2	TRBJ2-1	CASSGLTSISYNEQFF	TGTGCCAGTAGTGGCCTGACTAGCATCTCCTACAATGAGCAGTTCTTC
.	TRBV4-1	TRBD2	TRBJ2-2	CASSPLAGNTGELFF	TGCGCCAGCAGCCCACTAGCGGGAAACACCGGGGAGCTGTTTTTT